This T cell receptor (beta chain) comes out of a study of shared clonotypes between healthy human individuals. General study findings and limits: Memory subsets generally showed lower estimated richness than naive subsets. About 5% of naive CD4 clonotypes were shared across four donors.

A word on this clone: The antigen remains unidentified.

Profiling relied on immunoSEQ multiplex PCR, and the TCRdb table lists in-frame clones only, not all of them. This table holds 2 million to 3 million clones, roughly 92% found once. V was cut by 2 bases and J by 0 bases, with 7 bases left in between. The CDR3 has 15 residues. Germline V gene data show CDR1 as MNHEY and CDR2 as SVGAGI. J is TRBJ1-4 and V is TRBV6-5; weak D call: TRBD1 (5 bases). Sequencing was done on a sample of naive CD4+ T cells sorted from blood. Indicated subset: CD45RA+ positively selected. This TCR derives from a man aged 18 to 29 in good health. CDR3 nucleotides: TGTGCCAGCAGTTACCAGGGTGCAACTAATGAAAAACTGTTTTTT. Translation: CASSYQGATNEKLFF.